This entry lists 2 T cell receptor beta chains sequenced from one sample in a study of blood T cell repertoires in COVID-19. Assay: immunoSEQ multiplex PCR; the TCRdb copy retains only in-frame clones and omits some. The sample consists of around 300,000 clones, 88% of them appearing once. Sequenced material: PBMCs or T cells enriched from blood (not recorded which). The receptor source for this set is a woman aged 45-60 years who had recovered from COVID-19.

The sample holds one count of this clone. The chain links TRBV5-1 to TRBJ1-5; D is ambiguous. Trimming stripped 0 bases from V and 0 bases from J, with 4 bases between. Germline-derived CDR1 and CDR2 are SGHRS and YFSETQ. The CDR3 has 14 amino acids. The CDR3 nucleotides are TGCGCCAGCAGCTTGGACGGTAGCAATCAGCCCCAGCATTTT. This codes for CASSLDGSNQPQHF.

The gene calls are TRBV2 and TRBJ1-2; D is possibly TRBD1 (5 bases). V was pared by 6 bases and J by 4 bases, with 21 bases between. The CDR3 length is 16 residues. Germline loops: CDR1 SNHLY, CDR2 FYNNEI. For the CDR3, the DNA is TGTGCCAGCAGCGCCAGGGCCATCATCCCAATCTATGGCTACACCTTC. It translates to CASSARAIIPIYGYTF.